The 8 T cell receptor beta chains below all came from one sample that was sequenced in a study of OX40 agonist ivuxolimab in advanced cancers. The data were produced by immunoSEQ multiplex PCR, yet TCRdb's version contains in-frame clones alone and is incomplete. The table records under 85,000 clones, roughly 81% of them present only once. The sequencing here drew on CD4+ or CD8+ T cells sorted from blood, taken in a trial of the OX40 agonist ivuxolimab. All receptors come from an adult with an advanced solid tumor such as melanoma, head and neck, liver or kidney cancer.

The J gene is TRBJ1-1, the V gene TRBV5-1, with 9 bases fitting TRBD1. J was trimmed by 3 bases and V by 0 bases; bases with no gene match: 9. Germline V gene data show CDR1 as SGHRS and CDR2 as YFSETQ. There are 17 residues in the CDR3. The CDR3 sequence: CASSLEGTGLGDTEAFF. The CDR3, as DNA: TGCGCCAGCAGCTTGGAGGGGACAGGGCTTGGGGACACTGAAGCTTTCTTT.

This clone was seen a few times. The chain combines TRBV5-1 with TRBJ2-5, with 12 positions matching TRBD2. Per germline, CDR1 SGHRS and CDR2 YFSETQ. CDR3 length equals 15 residues. J was trimmed by 5 bases and V by 2 bases; bases with no gene match: 4. The CDR3 here is CASSFRLAGAETQYF. The CDR3 nucleotides read TGCGCCAGCAGCTTCCGACTAGCGGGGGCTGAGACCCAGTACTTC.

The V and J genes are TRBV19 and TRBJ1-1, with D possibly matching TRBD1 (5 bases). Germline CDR1 is LNHDA and CDR2 is SQIVND (reference sequence). This CDR3 contains 13 residues. V gave up 2 bases and J gave up 8 bases, with 12 bases separating them. The CDR3 sequence: CASSIKIGGEAFF. CDR3 DNA: TGTGCCAGTAGTATAAAAATCGGGGGGGAAGCTTTCTTT.

The CDR3 loop is CASSRDRSDSPLHF. The CDR3 DNA follows: TGTGCCAGCAGTCGGGACAGATCGGATTCACCCCTCCACTTT. V and J are TRBV25-1 and TRBJ1-6; TRBD1 aligns across 7 bases. The germline gives CDR1 MGHDK, CDR2 SYGVNS. This CDR3 contains 14 residues. V was clipped by 5 bases and J by 8 bases; unmatched bases: 6.

The V gene is TRBV19, the J gene TRBJ1-4; 7 nucleotides align to TRBD1. Germline V gene data show CDR1 as LNHDA and CDR2 as SQIVND (reference sequence). The CDR3 length is 14 residues. V trimming: 8 bases; J trimming: 4 bases; junction bases outside the gene matches: 7. This CDR3 reads CASDDRARNEKLFF. CDR3 nucleotides: TGTGCCAGTGATGACAGGGCCCGTAATGAAAAACTGTTTTTT. Combining the CDR3 with reference TRBV19 and TRBJ1-4 gives the whole variable domain DGGITQSPKYLFRKEGQNVTLSCEQNLNHDAMYWYRQDPGQGLRLIYYSQIVNDFQKGDIAEGYSVSREKKESFPLTVTSAQKNPTAFYLCASDDRARNEKLFFGSGTQLSVL.

The chain couples TRBV5-6 to TRBJ1-1, with 8 bases matching TRBD1. The CDR3 has 16 residues. CDR1 is SGHDT and CDR2 is YYEEEE in the germline V gene. Trimming took 3 bases from V and 2 from J; bases not matched to a gene: 9. CDR3 DNA: TGTGCCAGCAGCTCCACCGGGACAGGCCTAAACACTGAAGCTTTCTTT. Residues: CASSSTGTGLNTEAFF.

This clone was recorded only once. The chain is built from TRBV7-9 and TRBJ1-1; a possible D gene is TRBD1 (5 bases). V lost 4 bases to trimming and J lost 1 base, with 7 bases between them. This CDR3 is built from 13 residues. Germline CDR1 and CDR2: SEHNR and FQNEAQ (reference sequence). Here the CDR3 reads CASSSTENTEAFF. CDR3 bases: TGTGCCAGCAGCTCGACAGAGAACACTGAAGCTTTCTTT. The full variable domain, completed using reference TRBV7-9 and TRBJ1-1, is DTGVSQNPRHKITKRGQNVTFRCDPISEHNRLYWYRQTLGQGPEFLTYFQNEAQLEKSRLLSDRFSAERPKGSFSTLEIQRTEQGDSAMYLCASSSTENTEAFFGQGTRLTVV.

The gene calls are TRBV19 and TRBJ2-5; no reliable D call. V lost 6 bases to trimming and J lost 4 bases, with 6 bases between them. This CDR3 has 11 residues. The germline V gene has CDR1 LNHDA and CDR2 SQIVND (reference sequence). CDR3 in DNA: TGTGCCAGTAGGATGGGAGAGACCCAGTACTTC. Translation: CASRMGETQYF. Looking up the rest from reference TRBV19 and TRBJ2-5 gives the full variable domain: DGGITQSPKYLFRKEGQNVTLSCEQNLNHDAMYWYRQDPGQGLRLIYYSQIVNDFQKGDIAEGYSVSREKKESFPLTVTSAQKNPTAFYLCASRMGETQYFGPGTRLLVL.